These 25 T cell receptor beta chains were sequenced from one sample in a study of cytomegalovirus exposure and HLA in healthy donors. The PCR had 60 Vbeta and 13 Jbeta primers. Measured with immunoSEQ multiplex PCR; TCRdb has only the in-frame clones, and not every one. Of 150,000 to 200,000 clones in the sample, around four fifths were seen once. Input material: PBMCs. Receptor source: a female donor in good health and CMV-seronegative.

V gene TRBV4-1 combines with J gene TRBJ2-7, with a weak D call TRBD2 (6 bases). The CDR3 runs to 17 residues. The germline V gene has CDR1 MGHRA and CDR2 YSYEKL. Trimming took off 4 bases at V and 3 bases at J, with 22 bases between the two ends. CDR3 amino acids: CASSPTGGAGGLYEQYF. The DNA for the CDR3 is TGCGCCAGCAGCCCAACCGGAGGGGCGGGCGGCCTCTACGAGCAGTACTTC.

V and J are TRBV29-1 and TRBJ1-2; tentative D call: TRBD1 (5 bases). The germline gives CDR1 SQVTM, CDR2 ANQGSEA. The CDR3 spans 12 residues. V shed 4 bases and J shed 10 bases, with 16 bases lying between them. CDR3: CSVGGTASTYTF. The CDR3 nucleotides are TGCAGCGTTGGCGGGACGGCTTCCACCTACACCTTC.

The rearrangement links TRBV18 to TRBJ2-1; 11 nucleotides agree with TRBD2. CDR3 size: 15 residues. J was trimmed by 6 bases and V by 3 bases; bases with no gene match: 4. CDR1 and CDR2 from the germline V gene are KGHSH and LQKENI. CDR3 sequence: CASSPGTSGFNEQFF. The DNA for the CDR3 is TGTGCCAGCTCACCCGGGACTAGCGGATTCAATGAGCAGTTCTTC.

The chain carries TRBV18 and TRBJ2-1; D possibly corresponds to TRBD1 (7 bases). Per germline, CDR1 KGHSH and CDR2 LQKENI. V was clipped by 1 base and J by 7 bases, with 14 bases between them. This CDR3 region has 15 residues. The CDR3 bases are TGTGCCAGCTCACCACAGACAGGGAGGCCGAATGAGCAGTTCTTC. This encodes CASSPQTGRPNEQFF.

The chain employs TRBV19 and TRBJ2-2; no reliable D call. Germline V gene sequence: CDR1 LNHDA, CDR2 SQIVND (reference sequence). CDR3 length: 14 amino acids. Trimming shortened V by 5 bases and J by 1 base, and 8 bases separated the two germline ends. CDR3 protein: CASSVGQNTGELFF. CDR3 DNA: TGTGCCAGTAGTGTAGGGCAGAACACCGGGGAGCTGTTTTTT. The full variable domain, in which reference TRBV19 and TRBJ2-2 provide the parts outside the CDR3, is DGGITQSPKYLFRKEGQNVTLSCEQNLNHDAMYWYRQDPGQGLRLIYYSQIVNDFQKGDIAEGYSVSREKKESFPLTVTSAQKNPTAFYLCASSVGQNTGELFFGEGSRLTVL.

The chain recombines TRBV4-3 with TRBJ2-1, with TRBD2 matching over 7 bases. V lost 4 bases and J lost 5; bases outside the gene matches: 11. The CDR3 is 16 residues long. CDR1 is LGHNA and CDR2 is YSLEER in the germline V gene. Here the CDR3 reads CASSREIAGVNNEQFF. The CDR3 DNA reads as TGCGCCAGCAGCCGTGAAATAGCGGGCGTAAACAATGAGCAGTTCTTC.

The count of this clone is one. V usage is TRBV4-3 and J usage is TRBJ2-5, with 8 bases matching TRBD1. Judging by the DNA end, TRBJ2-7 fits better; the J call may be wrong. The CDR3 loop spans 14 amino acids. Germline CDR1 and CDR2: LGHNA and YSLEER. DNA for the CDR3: TGCGCCAGCAGCCTAGGACAGGGCCCCAACGAGCAGTACTTC. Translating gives CASSLGQGPNEQYF.

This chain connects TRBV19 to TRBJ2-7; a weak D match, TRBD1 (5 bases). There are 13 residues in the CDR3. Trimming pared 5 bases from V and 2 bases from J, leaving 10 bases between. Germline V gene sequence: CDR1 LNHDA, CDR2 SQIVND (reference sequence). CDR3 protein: CASSASTAYEQYF. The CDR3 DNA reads TGTGCCAGTAGTGCGTCGACAGCCTACGAGCAGTACTTC.

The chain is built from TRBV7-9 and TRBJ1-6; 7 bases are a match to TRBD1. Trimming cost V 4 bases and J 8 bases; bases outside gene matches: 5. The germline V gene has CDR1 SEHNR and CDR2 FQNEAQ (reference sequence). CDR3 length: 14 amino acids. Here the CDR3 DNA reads TGTGCCAGCAGCTCACAGGGGAAGGATTCACCCCTCCACTTT. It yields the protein CASSSQGKDSPLHF.

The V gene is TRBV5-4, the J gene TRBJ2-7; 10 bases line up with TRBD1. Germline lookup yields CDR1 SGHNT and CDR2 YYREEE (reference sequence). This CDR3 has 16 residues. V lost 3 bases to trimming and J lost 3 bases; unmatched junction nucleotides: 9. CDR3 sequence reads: CASSSRGTGEGYEQYF. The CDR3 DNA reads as TGTGCCAGCAGCTCCCGAGGGACAGGGGAAGGCTACGAGCAGTACTTC.

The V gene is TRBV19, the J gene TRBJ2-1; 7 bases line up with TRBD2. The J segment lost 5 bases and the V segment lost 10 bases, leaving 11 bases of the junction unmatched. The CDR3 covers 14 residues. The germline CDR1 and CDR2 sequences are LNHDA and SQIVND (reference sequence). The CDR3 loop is CATAGTTLDNEQFF. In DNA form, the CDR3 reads TGTGCCACCGCCGGGACTACCCTTGACAATGAGCAGTTCTTC.

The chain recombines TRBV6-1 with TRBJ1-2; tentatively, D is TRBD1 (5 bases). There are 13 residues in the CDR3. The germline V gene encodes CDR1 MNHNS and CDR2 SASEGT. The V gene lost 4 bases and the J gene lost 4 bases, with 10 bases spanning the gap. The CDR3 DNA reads TGTGCCAGCAGTGGGGAGGGGCTCTATGGCTACACCTTC. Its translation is CASSGEGLYGYTF.

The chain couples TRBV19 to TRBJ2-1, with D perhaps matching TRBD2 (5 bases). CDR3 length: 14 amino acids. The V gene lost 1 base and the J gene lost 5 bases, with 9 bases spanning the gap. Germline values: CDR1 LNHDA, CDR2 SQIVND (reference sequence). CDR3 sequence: CASSIGRANNEQFF. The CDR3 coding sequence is TGTGCCAGTAGTATAGGGCGGGCGAACAATGAGCAGTTCTTC.

The CDR3 loop is CASSYYQGAYTEAFF. The CDR3 region has the DNA TGTGCCAGCAGTTACTACCAGGGGGCGTACACTGAAGCTTTCTTT. V is TRBV6-6 and J is TRBJ1-1, with TRBD1 matching 8 bases. Germline V gives CDR1 MNHNY, CDR2 SVGAGI (reference sequence). The ends lost 1 base at V and 3 bases at J; junction bases unmatched: 4. The CDR3 extends over 15 amino acids.

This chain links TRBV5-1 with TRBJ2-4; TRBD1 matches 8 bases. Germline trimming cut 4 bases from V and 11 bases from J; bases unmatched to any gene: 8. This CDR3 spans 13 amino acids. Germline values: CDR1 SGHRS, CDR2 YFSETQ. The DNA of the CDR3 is TGCGCCAGCAGCGAACAGGGGGATGGTGTTCAGTACTTC. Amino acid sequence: CASSEQGDGVQYF.

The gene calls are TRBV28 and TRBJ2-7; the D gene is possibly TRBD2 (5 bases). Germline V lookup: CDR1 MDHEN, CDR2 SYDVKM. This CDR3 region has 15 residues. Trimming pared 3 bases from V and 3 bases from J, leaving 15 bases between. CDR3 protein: CASSLRVTKGYEQYF. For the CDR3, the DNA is TGTGCCAGCAGTTTGAGGGTCACAAAAGGCTACGAGCAGTACTTC.

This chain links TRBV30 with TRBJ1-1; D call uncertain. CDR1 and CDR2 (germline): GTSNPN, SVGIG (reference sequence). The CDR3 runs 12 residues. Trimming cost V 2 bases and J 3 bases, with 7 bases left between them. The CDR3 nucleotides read TGTGCCTGGAGTATAGATTACACTGAAGCTTTCTTT. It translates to CAWSIDYTEAFF.

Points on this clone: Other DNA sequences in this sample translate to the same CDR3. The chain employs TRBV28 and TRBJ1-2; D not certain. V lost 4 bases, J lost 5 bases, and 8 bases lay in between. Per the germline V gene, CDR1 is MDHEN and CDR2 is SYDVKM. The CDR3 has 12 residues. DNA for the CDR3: TGTGCCAGCAGTTCGGTCCTGTATGGCTACACCTTC. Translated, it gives CASSSVLYGYTF.

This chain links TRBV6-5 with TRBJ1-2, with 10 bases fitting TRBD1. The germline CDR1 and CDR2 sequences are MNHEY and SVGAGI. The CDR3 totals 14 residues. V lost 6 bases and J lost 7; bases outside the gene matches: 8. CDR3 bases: TGTGCCAGCAGAGAAAGACAGGGGGCGGTTGGCTACACCTTC. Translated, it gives CASRERQGAVGYTF.

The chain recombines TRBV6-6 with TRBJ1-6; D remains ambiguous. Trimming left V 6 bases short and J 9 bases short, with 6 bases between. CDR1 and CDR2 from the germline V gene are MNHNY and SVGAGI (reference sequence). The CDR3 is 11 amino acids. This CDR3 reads CASRTGSPLHF. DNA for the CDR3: TGTGCCAGCAGGACGGGTTCACCCCTCCACTTT.

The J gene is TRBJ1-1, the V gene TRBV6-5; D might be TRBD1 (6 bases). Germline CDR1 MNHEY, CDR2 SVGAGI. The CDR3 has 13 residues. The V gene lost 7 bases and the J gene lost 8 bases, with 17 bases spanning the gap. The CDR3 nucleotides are TGTGCCAGCACTTCAGGGGCCCCCGGGGAAGCTTTCTTT. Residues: CASTSGAPGEAFF.

CDR3 DNA sequence: TGTGCTAGTGGTTTGACGGGAGGCGGTAAGGGTGATGAGCAGTTCTTC. It specifies CASGLTGGGKGDEQFF. The chain uses TRBV12-5 and TRBJ2-1, with TRBD2 identical over 7 bases. Germline V gene sequence: CDR1 LGHNT, CDR2 FRNRAP. V lost 2 bases, J lost 8 bases, and 12 bases stayed unmatched. The CDR3 runs 16 residues.

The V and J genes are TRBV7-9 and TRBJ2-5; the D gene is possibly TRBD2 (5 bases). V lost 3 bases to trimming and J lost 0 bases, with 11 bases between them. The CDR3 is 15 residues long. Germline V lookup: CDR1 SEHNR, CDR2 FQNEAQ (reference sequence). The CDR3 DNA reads TGTGCCAGCAGCTTGCCGGGATGGTACCAAGAGACCCAGTACTTC. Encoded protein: CASSLPGWYQETQYF. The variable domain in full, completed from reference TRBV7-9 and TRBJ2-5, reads DTGVSQNPRHKITKRGQNVTFRCDPISEHNRLYWYRQTLGQGPEFLTYFQNEAQLEKSRLLSDRFSAERPKGSFSTLEIQRTEQGDSAMYLCASSLPGWYQETQYFGPGTRLLVL.

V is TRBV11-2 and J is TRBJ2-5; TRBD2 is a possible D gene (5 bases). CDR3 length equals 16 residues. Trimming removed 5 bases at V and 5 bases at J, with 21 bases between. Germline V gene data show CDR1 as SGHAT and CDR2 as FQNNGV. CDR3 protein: CASSPRPSGIRETQYF. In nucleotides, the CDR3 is TGTGCCAGCAGCCCGAGACCGTCCGGGATTCGCGAGACCCAGTACTTC.

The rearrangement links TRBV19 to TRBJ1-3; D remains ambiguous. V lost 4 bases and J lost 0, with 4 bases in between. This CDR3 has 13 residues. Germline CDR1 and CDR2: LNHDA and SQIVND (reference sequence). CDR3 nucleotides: TGTGCCAGTAGTACTGTCTCTGGAAACACCATATATTTT. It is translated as CASSTVSGNTIYF.